Listed below are T cell receptor beta chains from one sample, sequenced in a study of T cell repertoires in cytomegalovirus infection. TCRdb used MiXCR to reprocess the reads, holding one entry per CDR3 protein. The data show nearly 450,000 distinct CDR3 sequences, approximately 31% seen once. Sequenced material: PBMCs. These receptors originate from a human donor in good health (CMV status not recorded). Some clones in this sample may be carry-over from other donors' samples. CDR3s include the opening cysteine and the closing phenylalanine or tryptophan. D genes are given only for firm matches. The size of a clone is reported for some rows only, either as once, few or many, or as a class for expanded clones.

cdr3_aa: CASSLRQGSTGELFF
cdr3_nt: TGTGCCAGCAGCTTAAGACAGGGATCGACCGGGGAGCTGTTTTTT
v_call: TRBV7-2
clone_size: many
j_call: TRBJ2-2
d_call: TRBD1

cdr3_aa: CASSPPDRGQTGELFF
cdr3_nt: TGTGCCAGCAGCCCCCCGGACAGGGGGCAGACCGGGGAGCTGTTTTTT
v_call: TRBV7-9
clone_size: .
j_call: TRBJ2-2
d_call: TRBD1

cdr3_aa: CASIRGATTEAFF
cdr3_nt: TGTGCCAGCATCCGGGGCGCGACTACTGAAGCTTTCTTT
v_call: TRBV6-1
clone_size: few
j_call: TRBJ1-1
d_call: .

cdr3_aa: CSGTGSSYEQYF
cdr3_nt: TGCAGCGGAACTGGGAGCTCCTACGAGCAGTACTTC
v_call: TRBV29-1
clone_size: .
j_call: TRBJ2-7
d_call: .

cdr3_aa: CATRQENTGELFF
cdr3_nt: TGTGCCACGAGACAGGAGAACACCGGGGAGCTGTTTTTT
v_call: TRBV24-1
clone_size: few
j_call: TRBJ2-2
d_call: .

cdr3_aa: CASSSQGKDTGELFF
cdr3_nt: TGCGCCAGCAGCTCACAGGGTAAAGACACCGGGGAGCTGTTTTTT
v_call: TRBV5-1
clone_size: .
j_call: TRBJ2-2
d_call: .

cdr3_aa: CASSPSGTSGYEQYF
cdr3_nt: TGCGCCAGCAGCCCCTCAGGGACTAGCGGTTACGAGCAGTACTTC
v_call: TRBV4-1
clone_size: many
j_call: TRBJ2-7
d_call: TRBD2

cdr3_aa: CSARDQHGQETQYF
cdr3_nt: TGCAGTGCTAGAGATCAGCACGGACAAGAGACCCAGTACTTC
v_call: TRBV20-1
clone_size: .
j_call: TRBJ2-5
d_call: .

cdr3_aa: CASSPNPLSSYNEQFF
cdr3_nt: TGTGCCAGCAGTCCAAATCCACTGAGCTCCTACAATGAGCAGTTCTTC
v_call: TRBV28
clone_size: .
j_call: TRBJ2-1
d_call: .

cdr3_aa: CSALWFNTEAFF
cdr3_nt: TGCAGTGCCTTATGGTTTAACACTGAAGCTTTCTTT
v_call: TRBV20-1
clone_size: .
j_call: TRBJ1-1
d_call: .

cdr3_aa: CASSSDRGFYNEQFF
cdr3_nt: TGTGCCAGCAGCTCCGACAGGGGGTTTTACAATGAGCAGTTCTTC
v_call: TRBV7-2
clone_size: many
j_call: TRBJ2-1
d_call: TRBD1

cdr3_aa: CASSSLGPMNTEAFF
cdr3_nt: TGTGCCAGCAGCTCCTTGGGGCCGATGAACACTGAAGCTTTCTTT
v_call: TRBV5-6
clone_size: few
j_call: TRBJ1-1
d_call: .